This record covers a single T cell receptor beta chain. Its antigen is unidentified. Genomic DNA provided the template from which TCR beta VDJ and CDR3 profiles were obtained. TCRdb reanalysed the reads using MiXCR and keeps one entry per CDR3 protein. This sample has about 200,000 distinct CDR3 sequences, with around 50% found just once. The authors sequenced patients whose flow cytometry had shown CD8+CD57+ cell expansion. At blood sampling, none of the patients had yet received therapy. The data were taken from a study of CD8+CD57+ T cells in acquired aplastic anemia. Study at large: Isolated CD4+ and CD8+ cells, once sorted, yielded DNA averaging roughly 3 ug. Study outcomes and limitations: Patients and controls were found to share 25 to 35 CD8+ CDR3 sequences.

Per germline, CDR1 ENHRY and CDR2 SYGVKD. Trimming removed 6 bases from V and 4 bases from J, with 9 bases in between. The CDR3 length is 13 residues. The J gene is TRBJ1-4, the V gene TRBV10-3, with unresolved D. The clonotype comes from a human donor with aplastic anemia. The source material was sorted CD4+, CD8+, or CD8+CD57+ T cells (not recorded which) from PBMCs. The CDR3 DNA reads as TGTGCCATCAGACCGGGGATTAATGAAAAACTGTTTTTT. It is translated as CAIRPGINEKLFF.